Below are 13 T cell receptor beta chains sequenced from a single sample in a study of PD-1 blockade in mismatch repair-deficient tumors. Some clones are missing from TCRdb's copy, which holds only in-frame ones; the method was immunoSEQ multiplex PCR. The table lists roughly 110,000 clones, about 74% of them singletons, with approximately 4.7% in the top ten. The specimen comprised peripheral blood, sampled around 60 weeks after starting pembrolizumab. These receptor sequences come from an adult with mismatch repair-deficient cancer.

The chain uses TRBV2 and TRBJ1-2; D call uncertain. This CDR3 spans 12 amino acids. Germline-derived CDR1 and CDR2 are SNHLY and FYNNEI. V lost 7 bases and J lost 6, with 12 bases in between. The CDR3 DNA reads TGTGCCAGCACCTGGACCGAAGATGGCTACACCTTC. Amino acids: CASTWTEDGYTF.

The chain joins TRBV27 to TRBJ2-6; no clear D gene. The CDR3 is 15 residues long. Trimming cost V 3 bases and J 0 bases, with 6 bases left between them. Germline V lookup: CDR1 MNHEY, CDR2 SMNVEV (reference sequence). CDR3 protein: CASSLSTSGANVLTF. CDR3 sequence (DNA): TGTGCCAGCAGTTTGTCGACCTCTGGGGCCAACGTCCTGACTTTC.

This chain uses TRBV30 with TRBJ1-3; 7 nucleotides line up with TRBD1. Germline lookup yields CDR1 GTSNPN and CDR2 SVGIG (reference sequence). V lost 1 base and J lost 0; bases outside the gene matches: 6. The CDR3 extends over 16 amino acids. In DNA form, the CDR3 reads TGTGCCTGGAGTGAATTAGGGACAGTCTCTGGAAACACCATATATTTT. It translates to CAWSELGTVSGNTIYF.

The J gene is TRBJ2-3, the V gene TRBV5-8; no definite D call. Germline V CDR1 and CDR2: SGHTS, YDEGEE. CDR3 length: 13 residues. Trimming removed 6 bases from V and 0 bases from J, with 8 bases in between. Written as DNA, the CDR3 is TGTGCCAGCAAAATGACTAGCACAGATACGCAGTATTTT. Protein sequence: CASKMTSTDTQYF.

The rearrangement links TRBV10-2 to TRBJ2-2, with TRBD2 matching 10 bases. CDR1 and CDR2 (germline): WSHSY, SAAADI. The CDR3 contains 16 residues. J gave up 4 bases and V 4 bases, and 6 bases lay outside the gene matches. The CDR3 nucleotides read TGCGCCAGCAGTGTGGCCGGGACTAGCGTCACCGGGGAGCTGTTTTTT. This sequence encodes CASSVAGTSVTGELFF.

CDR3 loop: CASSLQADHSGNTIYF. Written as DNA, the CDR3 is TGTGCCAGCAGCCTACAAGCAGACCACTCTGGAAACACCATATATTTT. The chain links TRBV11-2 to TRBJ1-3; D gene unclear. The CDR3 runs to 16 residues. Germline CDR1 and CDR2: SGHAT and FQNNGV. The V end was cut by 5 bases, the J end by 0 bases, with 14 bases between.

This chain links TRBV30 with TRBJ2-7, with 12 bases fitting TRBD2. The CDR3 totals 13 residues. The junction had 8 bases not matched to a gene; V was cut back by 2 bases and J by 12 bases. Germline V CDR1 and CDR2: GTSNPN, SVGIG (reference sequence). DNA for the CDR3: TGTGCCTGGAGTCAGGGGACTAGCGGGTCTCTGTACTTC. This translates into CAWSQGTSGSLYF. Full variable domain (remainder filled in from reference TRBV30 and TRBJ2-7): SQTIHQWPATLVQPVGSPLSLECTVEGTSNPNLYWYRQAAGRGLQLLFYSVGIGQISSEVPQNLSASRPQDRQFILSSKKLLLSDSGFYLCAWSQGTSGSLYFGPGTRLTVT.

As to this clone: The junction departs from germline at one end; a sequencing error may be responsible. This chain connects TRBV5-4 to TRBJ1-5; D gene uncertain. In germline, CDR1 is SGHNT, CDR2 YYREEE (reference sequence). The CDR3 extends over 14 amino acids. CDR3 in DNA: TGCGCCAGCAGCCAAGACCGGGGAGCTCAGCCCCAGCATTTT. This codes for CASSQDRGAQPQHF.

The V gene is TRBV10-3, the J gene TRBJ2-7; D possibly corresponds to TRBD2 (5 bases). CDR1 ENHRY and CDR2 SYGVKD come from the germline V gene. This CDR3 spans 15 amino acids. V was clipped by 11 bases and J by 0 bases, with 20 bases between them. CDR3 in amino acids: CASRGGDQHSYEQYF. In DNA form, the CDR3 reads TGTGCCTCTAGAGGAGGCGACCAGCACTCCTACGAGCAGTACTTC.

The rearrangement links TRBV18 to TRBJ2-3; D ambiguous. This CDR3 contains 15 residues. V lost 6 bases, J lost 4 bases, and 17 bases lay in between. CDR1 is KGHSH and CDR2 is LQKENI in the germline V gene. The CDR3 DNA reads as TGTGCCAGCTCTTCTACAGCCCTAACCTCAGATACGCAGTATTTT. Translating it yields CASSSTALTSDTQYF.

This rearrangement joins TRBV10-3 to TRBJ1-4, with D uncertain. The V gene's germline CDR1 is ENHRY and CDR2 SYGVKD. The germline V and J ends were trimmed by 6 bases and 4 bases, with 12 bases remaining between them. The CDR3 loop spans 14 amino acids. CDR3: CAISSPDFNEKLFF. The CDR3, as DNA: TGTGCCATCAGCAGCCCTGACTTTAATGAAAAACTGTTTTTT.

This clone was seen only once. V and J are TRBV5-1 and TRBJ2-1, with 9 nucleotides matching TRBD1. Germline-derived CDR1 and CDR2 are SGHRS and YFSETQ. CDR3 size: 19 residues. V shed 0 bases, J shed 8 bases, and the junction held 18 bases outside the gene matches. CDR3 bases: TGCGCCAGCAGCTTGGTAGGTTATCCGCCGGGGACAGGGTTCTATGAGCAGTTCTTC. Translated, it gives CASSLVGYPPGTGFYEQFF.

CDR3 DNA: TGTGCCAGCAGCTTAGGCGGGTTTTCCTACAATGAGCAGTTCTTC. Residues: CASSLGGFSYNEQFF. The chain recombines TRBV11-3 with TRBJ2-1; possible D gene TRBD2, 5 bases. This CDR3 contains 15 residues. The germline V and J ends were trimmed by 1 base and 1 base, with 8 bases remaining between them. CDR1 SGHNT and CDR2 YENEEA come from the germline V gene.